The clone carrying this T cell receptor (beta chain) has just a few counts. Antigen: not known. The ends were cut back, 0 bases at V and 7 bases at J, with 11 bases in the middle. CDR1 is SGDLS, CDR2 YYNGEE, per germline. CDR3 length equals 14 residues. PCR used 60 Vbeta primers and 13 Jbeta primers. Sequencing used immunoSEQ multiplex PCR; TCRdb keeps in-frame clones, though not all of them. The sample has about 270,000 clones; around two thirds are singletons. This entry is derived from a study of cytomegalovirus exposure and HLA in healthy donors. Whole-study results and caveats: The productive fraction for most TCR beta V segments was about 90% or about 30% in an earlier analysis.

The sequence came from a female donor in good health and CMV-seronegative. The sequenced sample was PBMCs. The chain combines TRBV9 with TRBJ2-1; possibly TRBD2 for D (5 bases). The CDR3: CASSVGLAPNEQFF. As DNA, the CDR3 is TGTGCCAGCAGCGTAGGGCTAGCCCCAAATGAGCAGTTCTTC.